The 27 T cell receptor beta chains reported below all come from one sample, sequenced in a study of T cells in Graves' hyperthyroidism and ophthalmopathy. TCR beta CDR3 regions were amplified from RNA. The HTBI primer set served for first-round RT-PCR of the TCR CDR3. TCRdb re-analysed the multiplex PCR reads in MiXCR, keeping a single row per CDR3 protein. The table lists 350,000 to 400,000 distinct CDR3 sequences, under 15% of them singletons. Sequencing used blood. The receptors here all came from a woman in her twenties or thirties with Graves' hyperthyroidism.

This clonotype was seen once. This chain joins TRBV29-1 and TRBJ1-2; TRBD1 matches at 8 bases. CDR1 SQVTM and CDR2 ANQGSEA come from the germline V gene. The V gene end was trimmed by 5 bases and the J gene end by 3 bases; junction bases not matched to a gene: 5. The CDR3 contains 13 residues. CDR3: CSVSGGGDYGYTF. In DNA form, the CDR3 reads TGCAGCGTTTCAGGGGGCGGGGACTATGGCTACACCTTC.

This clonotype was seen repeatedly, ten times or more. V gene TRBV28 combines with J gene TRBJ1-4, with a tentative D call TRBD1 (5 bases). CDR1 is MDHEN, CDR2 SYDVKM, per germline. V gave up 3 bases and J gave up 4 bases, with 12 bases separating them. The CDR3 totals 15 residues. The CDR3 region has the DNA TGTGCCAGCAGTTTGTCAGGGTCCCTTAATGAAAAACTGTTTTTT. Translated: CASSLSGSLNEKLFF.

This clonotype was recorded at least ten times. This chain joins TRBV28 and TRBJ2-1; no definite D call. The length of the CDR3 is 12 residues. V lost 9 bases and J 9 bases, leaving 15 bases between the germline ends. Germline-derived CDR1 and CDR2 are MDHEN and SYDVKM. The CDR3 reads CASVALGGEQFF. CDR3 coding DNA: TGTGCCAGTGTCGCCCTCGGTGGTGAGCAGTTCTTC.

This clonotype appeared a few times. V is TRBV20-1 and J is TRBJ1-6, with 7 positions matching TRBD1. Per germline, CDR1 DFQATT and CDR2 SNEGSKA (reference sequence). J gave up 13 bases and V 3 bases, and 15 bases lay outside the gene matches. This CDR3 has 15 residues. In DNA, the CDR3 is TGCAGTGCTAGCACCCAACAGGGGCCGATCCCGCCCCTCCACTTT. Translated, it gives CSASTQQGPIPPLHF.

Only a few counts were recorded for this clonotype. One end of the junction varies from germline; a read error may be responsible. The CDR3 nucleotides are TGTGCTAGCAGCCCACAGGGGTCCTCCCGCGAGCAGTACTTC. This sequence encodes CASSPQGSSREQYF. The rearrangement uses TRBV7-7 and TRBJ2-7; 7 bases are shared with TRBD1. This CDR3 has 14 amino acids. Germline CDR1 is SSHAT and CDR2 is FNYEAQ (reference sequence).

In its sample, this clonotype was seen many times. CDR3 bases: TGTGCCAGCAGCCTGCTAGCGGGAGGGCCTGGGGAGCAGTACTTC. Amino acids: CASSLLAGGPGEQYF. The gene calls are TRBV3-1 and TRBJ2-7; 12 bases fit TRBD2. There are 15 residues in the CDR3. V was clipped by 4 bases and J by 7 bases; unmatched bases: 8. Germline V gives CDR1 LGHDT, CDR2 YNNKEL (reference sequence).

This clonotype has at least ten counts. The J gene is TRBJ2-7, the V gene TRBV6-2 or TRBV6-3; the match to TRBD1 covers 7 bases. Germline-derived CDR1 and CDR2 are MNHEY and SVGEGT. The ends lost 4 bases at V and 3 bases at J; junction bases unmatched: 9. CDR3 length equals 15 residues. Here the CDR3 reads CASSSTGQAHYEQYF. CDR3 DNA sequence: TGTGCCAGCAGTTCCACCGGACAGGCTCACTACGAGCAGTACTTC.

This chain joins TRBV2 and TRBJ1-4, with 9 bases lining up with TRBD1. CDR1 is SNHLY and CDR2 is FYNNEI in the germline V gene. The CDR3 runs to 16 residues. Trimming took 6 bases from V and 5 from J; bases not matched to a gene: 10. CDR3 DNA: TGTGCCAGCAGGGGACGGACAGGGGCTCCAAATGAAAAACTGTTTTTT. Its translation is CASRGRTGAPNEKLFF.

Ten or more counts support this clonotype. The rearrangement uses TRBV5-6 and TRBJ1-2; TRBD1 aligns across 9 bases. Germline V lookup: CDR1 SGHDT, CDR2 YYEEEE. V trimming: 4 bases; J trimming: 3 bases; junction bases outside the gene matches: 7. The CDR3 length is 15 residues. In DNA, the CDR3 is TGTGCCAGCAGCCTGAGGGACAGGGACTACTATGGCTACACCTTC. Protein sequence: CASSLRDRDYYGYTF.

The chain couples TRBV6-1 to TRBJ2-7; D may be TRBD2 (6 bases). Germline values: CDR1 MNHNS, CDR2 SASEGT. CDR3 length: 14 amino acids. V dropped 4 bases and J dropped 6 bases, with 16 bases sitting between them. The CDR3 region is CASSASPGDREQYF. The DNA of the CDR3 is TGTGCCAGCAGTGCTTCTCCGGGGGACCGCGAGCAGTACTTC.

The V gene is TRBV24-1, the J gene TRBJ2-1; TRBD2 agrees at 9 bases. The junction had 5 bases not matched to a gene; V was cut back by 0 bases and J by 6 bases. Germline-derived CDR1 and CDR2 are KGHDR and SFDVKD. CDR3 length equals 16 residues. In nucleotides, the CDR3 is TGTGCCACCAGTGATTTGCCGGGACTAGCTTCCAATGAGCAGTTCTTC. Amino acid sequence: CATSDLPGLASNEQFF.

The CDR3 here is CATSPEREDYNEQFF. CDR3 nucleotides: TGTGCCACCAGTCCCGAGCGGGAGGACTACAATGAGCAGTTCTTC. The V gene is TRBV24-1, the J gene TRBJ2-1; 9 bases are shared with TRBD2. After removal of 6 bases from V and 3 bases from J, the junction contained 5 bases not matched to a gene. Germline values: CDR1 KGHDR, CDR2 SFDVKD. This CDR3 spans 15 amino acids.

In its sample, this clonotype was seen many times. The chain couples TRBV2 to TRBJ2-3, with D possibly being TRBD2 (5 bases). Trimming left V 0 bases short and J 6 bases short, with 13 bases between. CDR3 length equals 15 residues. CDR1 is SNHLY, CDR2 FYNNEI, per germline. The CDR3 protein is CASSEARIGGDTQYF. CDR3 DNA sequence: TGTGCCAGCAGTGAAGCGCGAATCGGCGGGGATACGCAGTATTTT.

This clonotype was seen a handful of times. CDR3 sequence reads: CASSSQQGGRQYF. CDR3 DNA sequence: TGTGCCAGCAGTTCTCAACAGGGAGGGCGGCAGTACTTC. The chain has TRBV28 and TRBJ2-7; D is perhaps TRBD2 (7 bases). The CDR3 spans 13 residues. Between the trimmed V and J ends, which lost 4 bases and 9 bases, there was a span of 16 bases. Germline assignment: CDR1 MDHEN and CDR2 SYDVKM.

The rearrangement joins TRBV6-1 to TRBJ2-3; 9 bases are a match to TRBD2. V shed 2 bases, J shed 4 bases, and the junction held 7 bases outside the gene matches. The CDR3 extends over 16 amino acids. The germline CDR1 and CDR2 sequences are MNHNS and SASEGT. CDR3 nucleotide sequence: TGTGCCAGCAGTGAATATAGCGGGAGCCGTCCAGATACGCAGTATTTT. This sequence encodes CASSEYSGSRPDTQYF.

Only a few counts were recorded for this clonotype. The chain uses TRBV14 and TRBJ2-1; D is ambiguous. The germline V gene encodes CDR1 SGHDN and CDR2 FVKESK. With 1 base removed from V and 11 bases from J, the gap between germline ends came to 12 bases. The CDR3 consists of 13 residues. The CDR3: CASSQVTLNKQFF. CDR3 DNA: TGTGCCAGCAGCCAAGTTACTCTAAACAAGCAGTTCTTC. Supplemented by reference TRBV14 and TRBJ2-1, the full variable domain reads EAGVTQFPSHSVIEKGQTVTLRCDPISGHDNLYWYRRVMGKEIKFLLHFVKESKQDESGMPNNRFLAERTGGTYSTLKVQPAELEDSGVYFCASSQVTLNKQFFGPGTRLTVL.

The CDR3 spells CSAAETTPYTEAFF. CDR3 sequence (DNA): TGCAGTGCTGCAGAGACAACCCCTTACACTGAAGCTTTCTTT. This rearrangement joins TRBV20-1 to TRBJ1-1; D gene uncertain. The germline V gene encodes CDR1 DFQATT and CDR2 SNEGSKA (reference sequence). The CDR3 has 14 amino acids. With 5 bases removed from V and 3 bases from J, the gap between germline ends came to 16 bases.

This chain's CDR3 is CASSDSDRAGYGYTF. CDR3 in DNA: TGTGCCAGCAGTGACTCCGACAGGGCTGGCTATGGCTACACCTTC. This sequence joins TRBV6-4 and TRBJ1-2, with 7 nucleotides matching TRBD1. V dropped 0 bases and J dropped 4; count of bases not matched to a gene: 5. The germline V gene encodes CDR1 MRHNA and CDR2 SNTAGT. This CDR3 comprises 15 residues.

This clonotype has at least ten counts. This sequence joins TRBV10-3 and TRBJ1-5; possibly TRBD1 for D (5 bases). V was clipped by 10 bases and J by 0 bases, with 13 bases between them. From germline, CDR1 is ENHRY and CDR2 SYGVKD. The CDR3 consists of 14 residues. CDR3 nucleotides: TGTGCCAGCTCCAGGGACCGTAGCAATCAGCCCCAGCATTTT. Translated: CASSRDRSNQPQHF.

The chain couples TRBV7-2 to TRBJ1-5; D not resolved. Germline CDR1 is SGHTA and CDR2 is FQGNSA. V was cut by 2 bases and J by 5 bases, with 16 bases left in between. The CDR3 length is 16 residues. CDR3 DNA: TGTGCCAGCAGCTTAAAAGGTACCCGGATTGATCAGCCCCAGCATTTT. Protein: CASSLKGTRIDQPQHF.

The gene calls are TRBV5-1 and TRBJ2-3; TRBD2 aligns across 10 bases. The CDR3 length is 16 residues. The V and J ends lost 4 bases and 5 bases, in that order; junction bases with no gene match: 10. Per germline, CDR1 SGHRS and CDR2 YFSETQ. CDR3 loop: CASSPSGSPVVDTQYF. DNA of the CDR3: TGCGCCAGCAGCCCTAGCGGGAGTCCCGTGGTAGATACGCAGTATTTT. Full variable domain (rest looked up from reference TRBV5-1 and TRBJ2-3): KAGVTQTPRYLIKTRGQQVTLSCSPISGHRSVSWYQQTPGQGLQFLFEYFSETQRNKGNFPGRFSGRQFSNSRSEMNVSTLELGDSALYLCASSPSGSPVVDTQYFGPGTRLTVL.

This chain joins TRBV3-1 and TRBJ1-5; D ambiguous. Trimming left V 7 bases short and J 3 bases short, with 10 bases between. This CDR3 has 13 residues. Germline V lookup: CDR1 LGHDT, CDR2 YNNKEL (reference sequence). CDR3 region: CASTQGLNQPQHF. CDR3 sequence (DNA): TGTGCCAGCACACAAGGGCTCAATCAGCCCCAGCATTTT.

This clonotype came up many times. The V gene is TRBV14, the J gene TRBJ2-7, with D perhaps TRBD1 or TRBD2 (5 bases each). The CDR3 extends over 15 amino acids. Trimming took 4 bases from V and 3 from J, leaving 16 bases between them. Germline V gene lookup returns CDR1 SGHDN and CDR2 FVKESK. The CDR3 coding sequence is TGTGCCAGCAGCCCTCTTGGGGGTCGGCTCTACGAGCAGTACTTC. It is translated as CASSPLGGRLYEQYF.

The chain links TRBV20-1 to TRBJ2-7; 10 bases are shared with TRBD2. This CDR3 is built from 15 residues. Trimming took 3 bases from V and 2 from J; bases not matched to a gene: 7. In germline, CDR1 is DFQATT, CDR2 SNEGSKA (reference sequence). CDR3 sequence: CSARGLAQKPYEQYF. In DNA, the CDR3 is TGCAGTGCTAGGGGACTAGCGCAAAAACCCTACGAGCAGTACTTC.

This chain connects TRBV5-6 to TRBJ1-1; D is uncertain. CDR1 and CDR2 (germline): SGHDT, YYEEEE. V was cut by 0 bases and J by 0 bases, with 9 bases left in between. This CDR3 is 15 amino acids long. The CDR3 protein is CASSLDGKVNTEAFF. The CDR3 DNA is TGTGCCAGCAGCTTGGATGGAAAGGTGAACACTGAAGCTTTCTTT. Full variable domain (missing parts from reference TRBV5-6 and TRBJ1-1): DAGVTQSPTHLIKTRGQQVTLRCSPKSGHDTVSWYQQALGQGPQFIFQYYEEEERQRGNFPDRFSGHQFPNYSSELNVNALLLGDSALYLCASSLDGKVNTEAFFGQGTRLTVV.

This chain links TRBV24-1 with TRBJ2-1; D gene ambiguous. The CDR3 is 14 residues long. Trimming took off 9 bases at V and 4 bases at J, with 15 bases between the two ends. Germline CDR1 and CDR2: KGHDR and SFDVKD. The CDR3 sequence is CATQPHRGYNEQFF. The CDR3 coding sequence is TGTGCCACCCAGCCTCACCGTGGGTACAATGAGCAGTTCTTC.

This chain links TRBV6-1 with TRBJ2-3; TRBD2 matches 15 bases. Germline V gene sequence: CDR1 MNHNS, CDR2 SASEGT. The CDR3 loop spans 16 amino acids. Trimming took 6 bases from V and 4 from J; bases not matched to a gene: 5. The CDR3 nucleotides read TGTGCCAGCAGCAGGGGACTAGCGGGAGGCCCAGATACGCAGTATTTT. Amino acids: CASSRGLAGGPDTQYF.